This paragraph reports one T cell receptor (beta chain). Participants were aged 18 to 89 years, lived in 25 or so US areas, and enrolled virtually. What the recovered Cohort 3 donors had was two negative PCRs, clearance, or symptom resolution. Method: immunoSEQ multiplex PCR; TCRdb's copy keeps in-frame clones and lacks some. This table has a few hundred thousand clones, roughly 88% appearing once. Germline V gene lookup returns CDR1 MRHNA and CDR2 SNTAGT. The CDR3 is 15 amino acids. Deletions cut 4 bases from V and 10 bases from J, with 17 bases between. The data are from a study of blood T cell repertoires in COVID-19. As for the study in general: PBMCs, B-cell-depleted T cells, or T cells provided the cDNA or gDNA that made up the material.

The chain links TRBV6-4 to TRBJ1-6; unclear D gene. Sequenced: PBMCs or T cells enriched from blood (not recorded which). The receptor's source is a man younger than 30 who had recovered from COVID-19. CDR3 amino acids: CASSASGVTYSPLHF. Here the CDR3 DNA reads TGTGCCAGCAGTGCCTCCGGGGTGACCTACTCACCCCTCCACTTT.